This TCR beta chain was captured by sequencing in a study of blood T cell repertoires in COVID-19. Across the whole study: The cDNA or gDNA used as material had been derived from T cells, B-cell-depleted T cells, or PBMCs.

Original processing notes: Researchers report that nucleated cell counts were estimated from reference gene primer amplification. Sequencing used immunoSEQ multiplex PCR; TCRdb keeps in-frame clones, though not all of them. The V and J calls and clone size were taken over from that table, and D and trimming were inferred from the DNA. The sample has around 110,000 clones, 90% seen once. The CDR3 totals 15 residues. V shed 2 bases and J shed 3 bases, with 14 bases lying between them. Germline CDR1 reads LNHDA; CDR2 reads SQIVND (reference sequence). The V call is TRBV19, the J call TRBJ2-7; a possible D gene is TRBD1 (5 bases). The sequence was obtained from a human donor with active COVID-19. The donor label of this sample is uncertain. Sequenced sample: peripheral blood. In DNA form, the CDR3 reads TGTGCCAGTAGTATAATGGACACGGGCTACTACGAGCAGTACTTC. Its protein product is CASSIMDTGYYEQYF.